This is a list of T cell receptor beta chains from one sample in a study of healthy donors' naive CD4 and CD8 T cells. One entry per CDR3 protein results from TCRdb running MiXCR on the reads. The sample lists around 200,000 distinct CDR3 sequences, nearly 75% occurring once. The sequencing input was naive CD4+ and CD8+ T cells sorted from blood, pooled from several donors. These receptors were taken from a pool of human donors in good health; the sample pools cells from several healthy donors. Each CDR3 is given with its conserved first and last residue. Fields, in order: clone size, V gene, J gene, D gene, CDR3 protein, CDR3 DNA. The D gene is left open where the match is weak. Rows may omit the clone size; those that give it use once, few, many or a size class.

>-|TRBV29-1|TRBJ2-5|-
CSVLRGETQYF
TGCAGCGTCCTTCGCGGAGAGACCCAGTACTTC
>-|TRBV5-6|TRBJ2-2|-
CATRGRAYTGELFF
TGTGCCACCAGGGGCAGGGCCTACACCGGGGAGCTGTTTTTT
>-|TRBV12-3/TRBV12-4|TRBJ1-1|-
CASSPTRVPEAFF
TGTGCCAGCAGTCCGACTAGGGTCCCTGAAGCTTTCTTT
>-|TRBV6-5|TRBJ2-2|-
CASREFANTGELFF
TGTGCCAGCAGAGAGTTCGCGAACACCGGGGAGCTGTTTTTT
>-|TRBV6-5|TRBJ1-2|TRBD1
CASSYAGQDYGYTF
TGTGCCAGCAGTTACGCCGGACAGGACTATGGCTACACCTTC
>-|TRBV29-1|TRBJ1-5|-
CSVAYDSNQPQHF
TGCAGCGTTGCCTATGATAGCAATCAGCCCCAGCATTTT
>few|TRBV30|TRBJ1-5|-
CAWSEGDTRLYRNQPQHF
TGTGCCTGGAGTGAGGGGGACACCCGTCTTTATCGCAATCAGCCCCAGCATTTT
>once|TRBV18|TRBJ1-2|-
CASSPQVVQGRKDGYTF
TGTGCCAGCTCACCACAAGTAGTCCAGGGGCGAAAAGATGGCTACACCTTC
>-|TRBV6-1|TRBJ2-7|-
CASSERPREQYF
TGTGCCAGCAGTGAACGACCACGAGAGCAGTACTTC
>-|TRBV19|TRBJ2-7|-
CATIRGDEQYF
TGTGCCACTATCCGAGGAGACGAGCAGTACTTC
>few|TRBV11-2|TRBJ2-3|-
CASSLGQGGLDTQYF
TGTGCCAGCAGCTTAGGGCAGGGAGGTTTGGATACGCAGTATTTT
>-|TRBV19|TRBJ2-4|TRBD1
CASSARQGVNIQYF
TGTGCCAGTAGTGCGAGACAGGGGGTAAACATTCAGTACTTC
>once|TRBV6-6|TRBJ2-7|TRBD2
CASSYGTSNYEQYF
TGTGCCAGCAGTTATGGGACTAGCAACTACGAGCAGTACTTC
>-|TRBV20-1|TRBJ1-1|TRBD1
CSAQKGQGNTEAFF
TGCAGTGCCCAGAAGGGACAGGGTAACACTGAAGCTTTCTTT
>-|TRBV4-2|TRBJ2-7|TRBD2
CASSQDLAGSSYEQYF
TGTGCCAGCAGCCAAGACCTAGCGGGAAGCTCCTACGAGCAGTACTTC
>-|TRBV6-1|TRBJ2-1|-
CASSSPAGTAYNEQFF
TGTGCCAGCAGTTCGCCCGCCGGGACGGCCTATAATGAGCAGTTCTTC
>-|TRBV29-1|TRBJ2-7|-
CSVVGSYEQYF
TGCAGCGTTGTTGGCAGTTACGAGCAGTACTTC
>-|TRBV29-1|TRBJ1-2|TRBD1
CSVVRDRGGYGYTF
TGCAGCGTTGTTAGGGACAGGGGAGGCTATGGCTACACCTTC
>-|TRBV6-5|TRBJ2-1|TRBD2
CASSYTSGNEQFF
TGTGCCAGCAGTTACACTAGCGGCAATGAGCAGTTCTTC
>once|TRBV21-1|TRBJ2-7|-
CASSLAGVDEQYF
TGTGCCAGCAGCTTAGCGGGGGTCGACGAGCAGTACTTC
>-|TRBV10-3|TRBJ1-1|-
CAISEGQGVSTEAFF
TGTGCCATCAGTGAAGGGCAGGGAGTGAGCACTGAAGCTTTCTTT
>-|TRBV29-1|TRBJ1-5|-
CSVASGANQPQHF
TGCAGCGTCGCCTCGGGGGCGAATCAGCCCCAGCATTTT
>-|TRBV5-5|TRBJ2-7|TRBD2
CASSFTSGDYEQYF
TGTGCCAGCAGCTTCACTAGCGGGGACTACGAGCAGTACTTC
>few|TRBV29-1|TRBJ1-2|-
CSVVARDYGYTF
TGCAGCGTTGTAGCCAGGGATTATGGCTACACCTTC
>few|TRBV29-1|TRBJ2-7|-
CSASTAYEQYF
TGCAGCGCCTCGACCGCCTACGAGCAGTACTTC
>-|TRBV5-6|TRBJ1-5|TRBD1
CASSPGTGQEPQHF
TGTGCCAGCAGCCCAGGGACAGGGCAGGAGCCCCAGCATTTT
>-|TRBV6-5|TRBJ2-3|-
CASRARTTSTDTQYF
TGTGCCAGCAGAGCCCGGACAACTAGCACAGATACGCAGTATTTT
>-|TRBV21-1|TRBJ1-5|-
CASSKQIDSNQPQHF
TGTGCCAGCAGCAAACAGATCGATAGCAATCAGCCCCAGCATTTT
>-|TRBV19|TRBJ1-1|-
CASSMGRAEAFF
TGTGCCAGTAGTATGGGAAGGGCTGAAGCTTTCTTT
>-|TRBV29-1|TRBJ1-2|-
CSVRVGGPNYGYTF
TGCAGCGTCCGAGTAGGGGGACCCAACTATGGCTACACCTTC
>-|TRBV19|TRBJ1-5|-
CASSISFGPRLDQPQHF
TGTGCCAGTAGTATCAGTTTCGGCCCGAGACTTGATCAGCCCCAGCATTTT
>-|TRBV12-3/TRBV12-4|TRBJ1-1|-
CASSLTQGSEAFF
TGTGCCAGCAGTCTAACCCAGGGATCTGAAGCTTTCTTT
>few|TRBV20-1|TRBJ1-5|TRBD1
CSATGQGDGNQPQHF
TGCAGTGCTACCGGACAGGGGGATGGCAATCAGCCCCAGCATTTT
>-|TRBV7-8|TRBJ2-1|TRBD2
CASSAWSGGSLNEQFF
TGTGCCAGCAGCGCCTGGTCGGGCGGGAGTCTCAATGAGCAGTTCTTC
>-|TRBV6-5|TRBJ1-1|TRBD1
CASSYTGQANTEAFF
TGTGCCAGCAGTTACACGGGACAGGCGAACACTGAAGCTTTCTTT
>-|TRBV20-1|TRBJ1-2|TRBD1
CSARKQGVLGYTF
TGCAGTGCTAGGAAACAGGGGGTCCTTGGCTACACCTTC
>-|TRBV5-1|TRBJ1-4|-
CASSLGSNEKLFF
TGCGCCAGCAGCTTGGGATCTAATGAAAAACTGTTTTTT
>-|TRBV29-1|TRBJ1-2|TRBD1
CSVKTGGDYGYTF
TGCAGCGTTAAAACAGGGGGCGACTATGGCTACACCTTC
>few|TRBV19|TRBJ1-2|TRBD1
CASSTLGTGFGYTF
TGTGCCAGTAGTACCCTCGGGACAGGGTTTGGCTACACCTTC
>-|TRBV27|TRBJ2-7|TRBD1
CASRTGDFYEQYF
TGTGCCAGCAGGACAGGGGATTTCTACGAGCAGTACTTC
>-|TRBV27|TRBJ2-1|TRBD2
CASSGGRWFNEQFF
TGTGCCAGCAGTGGCGGGAGATGGTTTAATGAGCAGTTCTTC
>-|TRBV19|TRBJ1-4|-
CASIRDSTANEKLFF
TGTGCCAGTATACGCGACAGCACCGCTAATGAAAAACTGTTTTTT
>once|TRBV19|TRBJ1-1|-
CASAAGFRTEAFF
TGTGCCAGTGCAGCAGGGTTTCGCACTGAAGCTTTCTTT
>-|TRBV11-2|TRBJ2-1|-
CASSPTMPAEFF
TGTGCCAGCAGTCCGACTATGCCGGCCGAGTTCTTC
>-|TRBV30|TRBJ2-1|-
CAWSGQGIVSNEQFF
TGTGCCTGGAGTGGGCAGGGCATAGTATCGAATGAGCAGTTCTTC
>-|TRBV6-2/TRBV6-3|TRBJ2-1|-
CATIGGVTYNEQFF
TGTGCCACAATTGGGGGCGTCACCTACAATGAGCAGTTCTTC
>-|TRBV28|TRBJ2-7|TRBD1
CASSSRGQGRYEQYF
TGTGCCAGCAGTTCCCGTGGACAGGGAAGATACGAGCAGTACTTC
>-|TRBV6-6|TRBJ2-7|-
CASSYAPGDSYEQYF
TGTGCCAGCAGTTACGCGCCGGGAGACTCCTACGAGCAGTACTTT
>-|TRBV29-1|TRBJ2-2|-
CSVEGRGGNGTGELFF
TGCAGCGTTGAGGGAAGGGGAGGAAATGGCACCGGGGAGCTGTTTTTT